This T cell receptor beta chain was observed in a study of T-cell memory formation after mild COVID-19 (dated by TCRdb to the early 2020s). Describing the broader study: TCR sequence clusters from the two donors were largely donor specific. In a couple of donors, T-cell clones that expanded and contracted after mild COVID-19 were tracked by sequencing TCRalpha and TCRbeta repertoires over time. The cohort comprised two young, previously healthy adult volunteers, one female and one male.

From the cysteine up to the phenylalanine, the CDR3 has a length of 15 residues. CDR3 DNA is the only sequence kept; it has 45 bases, read in frame from the first base. The V and J ends are trimmed by 3 bases and 2 bases, leaving 13 bases between them. With regard to this clonotype: The antigen it recognizes is unknown. No base quality values were provided; no much bigger clone lies one nucleotide off.

PBMCs were isolated by Ficoll-Paque density gradient centrifugation. Here is what the overall study found, with its caveats: Contracting CD4+ clones appeared mostly in the CM and EM memory subsets, whereas CD8+ clones were enriched in EMRA. The second-wave clones that peaked on day 37 were not confirmed to be SARS-CoV-2 specific. Some responding clones were detected in pre-infection memory, which suggested that pre-existing cross-reactive memory T cells had joined the SARS-CoV-2 response. Only a couple of mild cases were covered by the study, and larger cohorts that include severe cases with pre-infection samples were considered necessary. Clones that contracted from day 15 to 85 showed balanced CD4/CD8 phenotypes, whereas a second wave of clones that expanded from day 15 to 37 leaned towards CD4+.

TCRdb lists the instrument as Illumina NovaSeq 6000. Using 5'RACE with constant-segment primers, TCRalpha and TCRbeta cDNA libraries were constructed, with sample barcodes and unique molecular identifiers added in the process. Trizol reagent was used to extract RNA from every sample. Amplification of the libraries took two PCR steps, and the second step added a second sample barcode plus Illumina TruSeq adapters. The libraries were sequenced on an Illumina NovaSeq using 2 x 150 bp paired-end reads. The published analysis was carried out like this. The reads were demultiplexed and collapsed into UMI-guided consensus sequences using migec v1.2.7. Using mixcr v2.1.11, the UMI consensuses were aligned to TRA and TRB V and J templates and assembled into clonotypes. Expanded or contracted clonotypes were those called significant by both edgeR and NoisET, with noise models trained on biological replicates. For edgeR calls, a false discovery rate-adjusted p below 0.01 and a log2 fold-change threshold of 1 were applied. PCA with hierarchical clustering of max-normalized trajectories of the 1000 most abundant clonotypes was used as exploratory dynamics analysis. Separately sequenced CD4+ and CD8+ repertoires were used to assign the CD4 or CD8 phenotype of responding clones. TCRdb reanalyzed the raw reads on its own, using fastp at Q25 for trimming and MiXCR for clone calling, and kept in-frame beta chains. Identical CDR3 protein sequences are pooled into one entry, listed with their most common genes and DNA. For this entry, the V and J calls and clone size follow TCRdb and not the study's own pipeline. The sample table shows nearly 350,000 distinct CDR3 sequences, and approximately 12% are seen once. The ten largest make up about 20% of the sample.

Sequencing used PBMCs or a T cell subset sorted from them (not recorded which). The sequence came from a man younger than 30 who had mild COVID-19 (a few samples of this study predate the infection). The sample titles of this study are shuffled in the database, so cell type and time point are left out; the donor was told from shared clones. Recombination linked TRBV12-3 or TRBV12-4 to TRBJ2-5; the D gene is perhaps TRBD1, on 6 matching bases. Here the CDR3 is given as CASSLKGVVQETQYF. The DNA sequence reads TGTGCCAGCAGTTTGAAGGGGGTCGTTCAAGAGACCCAGTACTTC.